The 29 T cell receptor beta chains presented below share a single source sample, sequenced in a study of circulating CD8 cells and anti-PD-1 response in melanoma. Each library started from approximately 14 ng of total RNA using the QIAseq Immune Repertoire TCR panel. From the reads, TCRdb called clonotypes with MiXCR, one entry per CDR3 protein. Of almost 500 distinct CDR3 sequences listed, approximately 9.9% are singletons. From live CD3+CD8+TCRalphabeta+ cells, four PD-1 and/or TIGIT subsets were sorted. The sample consisted of CD8+ T cells from PBMCs, taken at baseline or after one month of anti-PD-1 therapy (not recorded which). The receptors were gathered from a human donor with melanoma.

By its share, this clonotype is large. The J gene is TRBJ2-5, the V gene TRBV2; D possibly corresponds to TRBD2 (6 bases). The CDR3 runs 12 residues. Trimming took 8 bases from V and 3 from J, leaving 10 bases between them. Germline V gene sequence: CDR1 SNHLY, CDR2 FYNNEI. The CDR3 is CASLGLEETQYF. Written as DNA, the CDR3 is TGTGCCAGCCTGGGACTGGAAGAGACCCAGTACTTC.

By sample fraction, this clonotype is medium-sized. The chain combines TRBV29-1 with TRBJ2-7, with D possibly TRBD1 on 6 matching bases. The V gene's germline CDR1 is SQVTM and CDR2 ANQGSEA. The V gene lost 5 bases and the J gene lost 0 bases, with 11 bases spanning the gap. CDR3 length: 13 residues. The CDR3 region is CSVKGESSYEQYF. The CDR3 DNA is TGCAGCGTTAAGGGGGAGAGCTCCTACGAGCAGTACTTC.

This clonotype is classed as medium-sized. J is TRBJ1-3 and V is TRBV6-6, with 7 bases matching TRBD1. The length of the CDR3 is 14 residues. J was trimmed by 3 bases and V by 2 bases; bases with no gene match: 1. The germline V gene encodes CDR1 MNHNY and CDR2 SVGAGI (reference sequence). The CDR3 nucleotides are TGTGCCAGCAGTTACCGGGACAGTGGAAACACCATATATTTT. Its translation is CASSYRDSGNTIYF.

By share of the sample, this clonotype is medium-sized. This chain joins TRBV7-8 and TRBJ2-7, with D hard to call. Trimming left V 5 bases short and J 3 bases short, with 11 bases between. In germline, CDR1 is SGHVS, CDR2 FQNEAQ. CDR3 length equals 13 residues. The DNA of the CDR3 is TGTGCCAGCAGCACAGTAGTCCTCTACGAGCAGTACTTC. This codes for CASSTVVLYEQYF.

This clonotype is judged large. The J gene is TRBJ2-5, the V gene TRBV2, with D maybe TRBD2 (6 bases). V was pared by 3 bases and J by 5 bases, with 16 bases between. Germline CDR1 is SNHLY and CDR2 is FYNNEI. This CDR3 region has 15 residues. DNA for the CDR3: TGTGCCAGCAGTGACCCGGATTATGGAGGGGAGACCCAGTACTTC. This codes for CASSDPDYGGETQYF.

On this clonotype: This may arise from a read error, as a much more abundant clone is one base away. The V and J genes are TRBV19 and TRBJ1-2, with D possibly being TRBD1 (6 bases). Germline assignment: CDR1 LNHDA and CDR2 SQIVND (reference sequence). The CDR3 spans 13 residues. The DNA for the CDR3 is TGTGCCGGTAGTAGCCGGACAGATGGAGGCTACACCTTC. Protein: CAGSSRTDGGYTF.

By frequency in the sample, this clonotype is medium-sized. The chain links TRBV5-4 to TRBJ2-7; D is tentatively TRBD1 or TRBD2 (5 bases each). The V end was cut by 3 bases, the J end by 2 bases, with 15 bases between. Germline V gene lookup returns CDR1 SGHNT and CDR2 YYREEE (reference sequence). The length of the CDR3 is 15 residues. CDR3 amino acids: CASSSAGTGAYEQYF. The CDR3 nucleotides read TGTGCCAGCAGCTCGGCCGGGACCGGGGCCTACGAGCAGTACTTC.

In its sample, this clonotype ranks as medium-sized. J is TRBJ1-2 and V is TRBV30; 8 nucleotides line up with TRBD1. The CDR3 length is 14 residues. V gave up 4 bases and J gave up 4 bases; unmatched junction bases: 8. Per the germline V gene, CDR1 is GTSNPN and CDR2 is SVGIG (reference sequence). CDR3 loop: CAWTHRGLGYGYTF. The CDR3 DNA follows: TGTGCCTGGACCCACAGGGGGTTAGGCTATGGCTACACCTTC.

In its sample, this clonotype ranks as large (0.1 to 1%). This chain joins TRBV19 and TRBJ2-2; D call uncertain. Trimming left V 3 bases short and J 4 bases short, with 9 bases between. This CDR3 region has 14 residues. Germline CDR1 LNHDA, CDR2 SQIVND (reference sequence). Written as DNA, the CDR3 is TGTGCCAGTAGTATCACGGGCAGCACCGGGGAGCTGTTTTTT. Its protein is CASSITGSTGELFF.

Sample share makes this clonotype large. The gene calls are TRBV19 and TRBJ2-1; D possibly matches TRBD1 or TRBD2 (5 bases each). Germline lookup yields CDR1 LNHDA and CDR2 SQIVND (reference sequence). The CDR3 consists of 12 residues. Trimming stripped 3 bases from V and 7 bases from J, with 7 bases between. The CDR3 DNA is TGTGCCAGTAGTATCGGGGCTAATGAGCAGTTCTTC. Protein sequence: CASSIGANEQFF. Supplemented by reference TRBV19 and TRBJ2-1, the full variable domain reads DGGITQSPKYLFRKEGQNVTLSCEQNLNHDAMYWYRQDPGQGLRLIYYSQIVNDFQKGDIAEGYSVSREKKESFPLTVTSAQKNPTAFYLCASSIGANEQFFGPGTRLTVL.

The sample holds a few counts of this clonotype. It may be a read error: a sequence one base away is much more abundant. The chain combines TRBV19 with TRBJ2-2; no firm D call. Germline CDR1 and CDR2: LNHDA and SQIVND (reference sequence). Trimming left V 3 bases short and J 4 bases short, with 12 bases between. The CDR3 sequence is 15 residues long. CDR3 region: CASSIWGSGTGELFF. CDR3 DNA: TGTGCCAGTAGTATCTGGGGATCGGGCACCGGGGAGCTGTTTTTT. The full variable domain, completed using reference TRBV19 and TRBJ2-2, is DGGITQSPKYLFRKEGQNVTLSCEQNLNHDAMYWYRQDPGQGLRLIYYSQIVNDFQKGDIAEGYSVSREKKESFPLTVTSAQKNPTAFYLCASSIWGSGTGELFFGEGSRLTVL.

This clonotype is labeled as large (0.1 to 1%). This chain connects TRBV2 to TRBJ2-5; the match to TRBD2 covers 7 bases. Germline V CDR1 and CDR2: SNHLY, FYNNEI. The CDR3 length is 15 residues. J was trimmed by 2 bases and V by 3 bases; bases with no gene match: 6. The DNA for the CDR3 is TGTGCCAGCAGTGAGACTAGCTTGAATCAAGAGACCCAGTACTTC. The encoded protein is CASSETSLNQETQYF.

The rearrangement links TRBV20-1 to TRBJ2-7, with D perhaps matching TRBD1 (5 bases). There are 12 residues in the CDR3. CDR1 and CDR2 from the germline V gene are DFQATT and SNEGSKA (reference sequence). The V and J ends lost 3 bases and 3 bases respectively, with 9 bases between them. The CDR3 here is CSASRGYYEQYF. The DNA for the CDR3 is TGCAGTGCTAGTAGGGGCTACTACGAGCAGTACTTC.

By share of the sample, this clonotype is large. The gene calls are TRBV11-1 and TRBJ1-1, with D possibly TRBD1 on 5 matching bases. The CDR3 extends over 14 amino acids. Germline values: CDR1 SGHAT, CDR2 FQDESV (reference sequence). V lost 5 bases, J lost 6 bases, and 16 bases lay in between. The CDR3 DNA reads TGTGCCAGCAGCCGGAAGGGGAACACTGCTGAAGCTTTCTTT. This encodes CASSRKGNTAEAFF.

The rearrangement joins TRBV28 to TRBJ2-7, with TRBD1 identical over 7 bases. The junction had 5 bases not matched to a gene; V was cut back by 5 bases and J by 4 bases. The germline V gene encodes CDR1 MDHEN and CDR2 SYDVKM. The CDR3 consists of 13 residues. CDR3 sequence: CASSHNRGYEQYF. The CDR3 DNA sequence: TGTGCCAGCAGTCACAACAGGGGATACGAGCAGTACTTC. The full variable domain, in which reference TRBV28 and TRBJ2-7 provide the parts outside the CDR3, is DVKVTQSSRYLVKRTGEKVFLECVQDMDHENMFWYRQDPGLGLRLIYFSYDVKMKEKGDIPEGYSVSREKKERFSLILESASTNQTSMYLCASSHNRGYEQYFGPGTRLTVT.

By share of the sample, this clonotype is medium-sized (0.01 to 0.1%). The rearrangement links TRBV10-3 to TRBJ1-5; D gene uncertain. Germline-derived CDR1 and CDR2 are ENHRY and SYGVKD. The CDR3 length is 13 residues. The V and J ends lost 3 bases and 4 bases respectively, with 7 bases between them. The CDR3 DNA is TGTGCCATCAGTGAAATAGGAAATCAGCCCCAGCATTTT. Translating gives CAISEIGNQPQHF.

On this clonotype: This probably arose from a read error, given a far larger clone one base away. The genes are TRBV7-3 and TRBJ2-5; D possibly corresponds to TRBD2 (7 bases). Trimming took off 4 bases at V and 11 bases at J, with 23 bases between the two ends. There are 15 residues in the CDR3. Per germline, CDR1 SGHTA and CDR2 FQGTGA. In DNA, the CDR3 is TGTGCCAGCAGCTCCCTGGGGGGGCCCTACAATGAGCAGTACTTC. Translation: CASSSLGGPYNEQYF.

This clonotype was detected once. V is TRBV20-1 and J is TRBJ2-5, with TRBD2 matching over 9 bases. This CDR3 comprises 11 residues. Germline CDR1 and CDR2: DFQATT and SNEGSKA (reference sequence). The CDR3 DNA reads as TGCAGCACCAGCGGGAGGGAGACCCAGTACTTC. The encoded protein is CSTSGRETQYF.

The rearrangement links TRBV28 to TRBJ2-7, with D possibly TRBD2 on 5 matching bases. Trimming shortened V by 5 bases and J by 4 bases, and 9 bases separated the two germline ends. CDR3 length: 12 residues. Germline values: CDR1 MDHEN, CDR2 SYDVKM. CDR3 DNA sequence: TGTGCCAGCAGTAGCCGGAGGTACGAGCAGTACTTC. Its translation: CASSSRRYEQYF.

By share, this clonotype counts as medium-sized (0.01 to 0.1%). The rearrangement links TRBV19 to TRBJ1-4; D is possibly TRBD1 (5 bases). V lost 11 bases, J lost 6 bases, and 13 bases lay in between. The CDR3 covers 12 residues. The germline CDR1 and CDR2 sequences are LNHDA and SQIVND (reference sequence). The CDR3 region has the DNA TGTGCCTCCCGGGACGGAGATGAAAAACTGTTTTTT. Its protein is CASRDGDEKLFF.

This clonotype is categorized as large (0.1 to 1%). CDR3 loop: CSVVWTGGKLYEQYF. The CDR3 region has the DNA TGCAGCGTTGTGTGGACGGGGGGGAAACTGTACGAGCAGTACTTC. V and J are TRBV29-1 and TRBJ2-7; 8 bases agree with TRBD2. Germline V gene lookup returns CDR1 SQVTM and CDR2 ANQGSEA. The CDR3 length is 15 residues. After removal of 4 bases from V and 4 bases from J, the junction contained 12 bases not matched to a gene.

This clonotype qualifies as large (0.1 to 1%). The chain employs TRBV29-1 and TRBJ1-1, with no clear D. V lost 6 bases to trimming and J lost 0 bases, with 14 bases between them. Germline V gene data show CDR1 as SQVTM and CDR2 as ANQGSEA. The CDR3 covers 14 residues. CDR3 sequence (DNA): TGCAGCGTAGCCCCCCGGGCAGTGAACACTGAAGCTTTCTTT. It translates to CSVAPRAVNTEAFF.

As to this clonotype: A much larger clonotype is one base distant, so this may be a read error. V usage is TRBV2 and J usage is TRBJ1-5; 9 positions agree with TRBD1. CDR1 and CDR2 from the germline V gene are SNHLY and FYNNEI. This CDR3 spans 14 amino acids. The CDR3 reads CASRQTGGGQPRHF. CDR3 nucleotide sequence: TGTGCCAGCAGACAAACAGGGGGCGGTCAGCCCCGGCATTTT. The full variable domain, completed using reference TRBV2 and TRBJ1-5, is EPEVTQTPSHQVTQMGQEVILRCVPISNHLYFYWYRQILGQKVEFLVSFYNNEISEKSEIFDDQFSVERPDGSNFTLKIRSTKLEDSAMYFCASRQTGGGQPRHFGDGTRLSIL.

As concerns this clonotype: The CDR3 carries no conserved terminal phenylalanine or tryptophan, so it likely arises from a read error. The chain combines TRBV19 with TRBJ1-1; 8 bases fit TRBD1. CDR3 length: 14 residues. Germline CDR1 LNHDA, CDR2 SQIVND (reference sequence). The V segment lost 2 bases and the J segment 3 bases; nucleotides outside the gene matches: 2. CDR3 region: CASSITGGDTEAFS. The CDR3 DNA follows: TGTGCCAGTAGTATAACAGGGGGGGACACTGAAGCTTTCTCT.

This clonotype is classed as medium-sized. This chain connects TRBV19 to TRBJ2-1; D gene ambiguous. From germline, CDR1 is LNHDA and CDR2 SQIVND (reference sequence). This CDR3 has 13 amino acids. The CDR3 loop reads CGSRSPLYNEQFF. The CDR3 nucleotides are TGTGGGTCTCGGTCCCCTCTCTACAATGAGCAGTTCTTC.

By its share, this clonotype is large. This sequence joins TRBV2 and TRBJ2-1; D remains unclear. The CDR3 contains 13 residues. V dropped 4 bases and J dropped 4 bases, with 8 bases sitting between them. The germline CDR1 and CDR2 sequences are SNHLY and FYNNEI. CDR3 DNA sequence: TGTGCCAGCAGTGGTCCCTCTTACAATGAGCAGTTCTTC. Its translation is CASSGPSYNEQFF.

By share of the sample, this clonotype is large (0.1 to 1%). The chain carries TRBV5-8 and TRBJ2-4; a weak D match, TRBD1 (6 bases). The CDR3 is 16 residues long. The ends were cut back, 3 bases at V and 0 bases at J, with 13 bases in the middle. Germline V gives CDR1 SGHTS, CDR2 YDEGEE. CDR3 DNA: TGTGCCAGCAGCTCCGGACAGACTCTAGCCAAAAACATTCAGTACTTC. Translated, it gives CASSSGQTLAKNIQYF.

By sample share, this clonotype is medium-sized. The CDR3 DNA reads as TGTGCCAGCACAGAAAGGACAGGGATAAACACTGAAGCTTTCTTT. This translates into CASTERTGINTEAFF. This chain uses TRBV28 with TRBJ1-1; 8 bases match TRBD1. Unmatched junction bases numbered 9, after V lost 7 bases and J lost 2 bases. The germline V gene has CDR1 MDHEN and CDR2 SYDVKM. The CDR3 extends over 15 amino acids.

This clonotype qualifies as large (0.1 to 1%). Since the CDR3 does not end with the conserved phenylalanine or tryptophan, this likely comes from a read error. No DNA is shown, since the ends of the CDR3 on it are uncertain; the CDR3 is the one TCRdb lists. The chain couples TRBV21-1 to TRBJ2-3. TRBV21-1 has pseudogene status. Ends included, the CDR3 has 8 residues. The chain's CDR3 is CASRGMVA.